This is a list of T cell receptor beta chains from one sample in a study of blood T cell repertoires in COVID-19. Method: immunoSEQ multiplex PCR; TCRdb's copy keeps in-frame clones and lacks some. Here the sample spans approximately 400,000 clones, roughly 86% being singletons. Material: peripheral blood. Receptor source: a human donor with acute or convalescent COVID-19. The donor label of this sample is uncertain. The CDR3 runs from the conserved cysteine through the conserved F or W. Each record gives: D gene, J gene, clone size, V gene, CDR3 DNA, CDR3 protein. D genes are given only for firm matches. Rows give clone size only sometimes, using once, few, many, or a class for an expanded clone.

d_gene: .
j_gene: TRBJ1-6
abundance: .
v_gene: TRBV7-8
CDR3nt: TGTGCCAGCAGCTACGGGTCTACGGGGTCACCCCTCCACTTT
CDR3aa: CASSYGSTGSPLHF

d_gene: .
j_gene: TRBJ1-4
abundance: .
v_gene: TRBV19
CDR3nt: TGTGCCAGTAGTGATAAGGGAGGTGAAAAACTGTTTTTT
CDR3aa: CASSDKGGEKLFF

d_gene: TRBD2
j_gene: TRBJ2-3
abundance: .
v_gene: TRBV27
CDR3nt: TGTGCCAGCAGTTTCCGGACTAGCGGAGGGCGCACAGATACGCAGTATTTT
CDR3aa: CASSFRTSGGRTDTQYF

d_gene: TRBD1
j_gene: TRBJ1-2
abundance: .
v_gene: TRBV6-5
CDR3nt: TGTGCCAGCAGTAGAAACAGGGGAAACTATGGCTACACCTTC
CDR3aa: CASSRNRGNYGYTF

d_gene: .
j_gene: TRBJ1-3
abundance: .
v_gene: TRBV6-5
CDR3nt: TGTGCCAGCACTAAACAGGGCAACACCATATATTTT
CDR3aa: CASTKQGNTIYF

d_gene: .
j_gene: TRBJ2-1
abundance: .
v_gene: TRBV7-8
CDR3nt: TGTGCCAGCAGGGGTTTTAGGGGAACTTACAATGAGCAGTTCTTC
CDR3aa: CASRGFRGTYNEQFF

d_gene: TRBD1
j_gene: TRBJ1-1
abundance: .
v_gene: TRBV30
CDR3nt: TGTGCCTGGAGAGGGACAGCGAACACTGAAGCTTTCTTT
CDR3aa: CAWRGTANTEAFF

d_gene: .
j_gene: TRBJ2-7
abundance: .
v_gene: TRBV19
CDR3nt: TGTGCCAGTAGTATCAGGGGACCTCGGAACGAGCAGTACTTC
CDR3aa: CASSIRGPRNEQYF

d_gene: TRBD1
j_gene: TRBJ1-6
abundance: .
v_gene: TRBV18
CDR3nt: TGTGCCAGCTCACCAAGGGACAGGGGTTATTCACCCCTCCACTTT
CDR3aa: CASSPRDRGYSPLHF

d_gene: TRBD1
j_gene: TRBJ1-4
abundance: .
v_gene: TRBV28
CDR3nt: TGTGCCAGCAGACGACAGGGGGCAACTAATGAAAAACTGTTTTTT
CDR3aa: CASRRQGATNEKLFF

d_gene: .
j_gene: TRBJ1-1
abundance: once
v_gene: TRBV28
CDR3nt: TGTGCCAGCAGTTTCGGTTGGAGCGGGGCGTCTTTCTTT
CDR3aa: CASSFGWSGASFF

d_gene: .
j_gene: TRBJ2-7
abundance: .
v_gene: TRBV2
CDR3nt: TGTGCCAGCAGTGAAGGGACAGTGACTTTTTCCTACGAGCAGTACTTC
CDR3aa: CASSEGTVTFSYEQYF

d_gene: TRBD1
j_gene: TRBJ1-4
abundance: few
v_gene: TRBV2
CDR3nt: TGTGCCAGCAGTCCGACAGGGCGGAATGAAAAACTGTTTTTT
CDR3aa: CASSPTGRNEKLFF

d_gene: .
j_gene: TRBJ2-1
abundance: .
v_gene: TRBV4-1
CDR3nt: TGCGCCAGCAGCCAGGATCGTAACCGACGACATTCGTTCTTC
CDR3aa: CASSQDRNRRHSFF

d_gene: TRBD1
j_gene: TRBJ2-7
abundance: .
v_gene: TRBV19
CDR3nt: TGTGCCAGTAGTACACAGGGGCGTTCGTACGAGCAGTACTTC
CDR3aa: CASSTQGRSYEQYF

d_gene: .
j_gene: TRBJ1-5
abundance: .
v_gene: TRBV12-3/TRBV12-4
CDR3nt: TGTGCCAGCTGCGCTGGCAATCAGCCCCAGCATTTT
CDR3aa: CASCAGNQPQHF

d_gene: TRBD1
j_gene: TRBJ1-2
abundance: .
v_gene: TRBV11-2
CDR3nt: TGTGCCAGCAGTCGCCCGGGACAGCCGCCGAGAGGCTACACCTTC
CDR3aa: CASSRPGQPPRGYTF

d_gene: TRBD2
j_gene: TRBJ2-7
abundance: .
v_gene: TRBV20-1
CDR3nt: TGCAGTGCTAGTGGGGGGAGGGCCGGGACCTACGAGCAGTACTTC
CDR3aa: CSASGGRAGTYEQYF

d_gene: .
j_gene: TRBJ1-4
abundance: .
v_gene: TRBV5-6
CDR3nt: TGTGCCAGCAGCTTGGTGTCAGGGTATGGAAAACTGTTTTTT
CDR3aa: CASSLVSGYGKLFF

d_gene: TRBD1
j_gene: TRBJ1-2
abundance: .
v_gene: TRBV10-3
CDR3nt: TGTGCCATCAGTGAGTCGGGCAGGGGGCTTGGCTACACCTTC
CDR3aa: CAISESGRGLGYTF

d_gene: TRBD2
j_gene: TRBJ2-4
abundance: .
v_gene: TRBV5-1
CDR3nt: TGCGCCAGCAGCGACTTCTCCTCGTATGGGCTCGGGGGGATAGCCAAAAACATTCAGTACTTC
CDR3aa: CASSDFSSYGLGGIAKNIQYF

d_gene: TRBD1
j_gene: TRBJ1-6
abundance: .
v_gene: TRBV19
CDR3nt: TGTGCCAGCTCGGACAGGGTGCGGTCACCCCTCCACTTT
CDR3aa: CASSDRVRSPLHF

d_gene: .
j_gene: TRBJ1-2
abundance: .
v_gene: TRBV11-2
CDR3nt: TGTGCCAGCAGCTTGAGAAGGGGGGGAGAGTATGGCTACACCTTC
CDR3aa: CASSLRRGGEYGYTF

d_gene: TRBD1
j_gene: TRBJ2-1
abundance: .
v_gene: TRBV6-1
CDR3nt: TGTGCCAGCAGTGAACAGGGGGCGAGCTCCTACAATGAGCAGTTCTTC
CDR3aa: CASSEQGASSYNEQFF

d_gene: .
j_gene: TRBJ1-2
abundance: .
v_gene: TRBV9
CDR3nt: TGTGCCAGCAGCGCGCAGGGGAACTATGGCTACACCTTC
CDR3aa: CASSAQGNYGYTF

d_gene: TRBD1
j_gene: TRBJ2-1
abundance: .
v_gene: TRBV10-3
CDR3nt: TGTGCCATCAGGGGACAGGTCGGTAATGAGCAGTTCTTC
CDR3aa: CAIRGQVGNEQFF

d_gene: .
j_gene: TRBJ2-5
abundance: .
v_gene: TRBV6-5
CDR3nt: TGTGCCAGCAGGAACTTCCAAGAGACCCAGTACTTC
CDR3aa: CASRNFQETQYF

d_gene: TRBD1
j_gene: TRBJ1-3
abundance: .
v_gene: TRBV5-1
CDR3nt: TGCGCCAGCAGCAGACAGGGGAGCTCTGGAAACACCATATATTTT
CDR3aa: CASSRQGSSGNTIYF

d_gene: .
j_gene: TRBJ1-2
abundance: .
v_gene: TRBV14
CDR3nt: TGTGCCAGCAGCCAAGACGGAGACCCTAACTATGGCTACACCTTC
CDR3aa: CASSQDGDPNYGYTF

d_gene: TRBD1
j_gene: TRBJ2-7
abundance: .
v_gene: TRBV18
CDR3nt: TGTGCCAGCTCACACAAGGGACAGACCTACGAGCAGTACTTC
CDR3aa: CASSHKGQTYEQYF

d_gene: TRBD1
j_gene: TRBJ1-3
abundance: .
v_gene: TRBV4-2
CDR3nt: TGTGCCAGCAGTCTGTGGACAGGGACCTCTGGAAACACCATATATTTT
CDR3aa: CASSLWTGTSGNTIYF

d_gene: TRBD1
j_gene: TRBJ2-7
abundance: .
v_gene: TRBV11-2
CDR3nt: TGTGCCAGCAGCCCCATACTGGGACAGGGGCCTGCGGAGCAGTACTTC
CDR3aa: CASSPILGQGPAEQYF

d_gene: TRBD1
j_gene: TRBJ1-2
abundance: .
v_gene: TRBV29-1
CDR3nt: TGCAGCGCTAGTCAGGGGGATCCCTATGGCTACACCTTC
CDR3aa: CSASQGDPYGYTF

d_gene: .
j_gene: TRBJ2-1
abundance: .
v_gene: TRBV3-1/TRBV3-2
CDR3nt: TGTGCCAGCAGGACCCAGGCCAACAATGAGCAGTTCTTC
CDR3aa: CASRTQANNEQFF

d_gene: .
j_gene: TRBJ1-5
abundance: .
v_gene: TRBV30
CDR3nt: TGTGCCTGGGATAGGGGGGGCATCCAGCCCCAGCATTTT
CDR3aa: CAWDRGGIQPQHF